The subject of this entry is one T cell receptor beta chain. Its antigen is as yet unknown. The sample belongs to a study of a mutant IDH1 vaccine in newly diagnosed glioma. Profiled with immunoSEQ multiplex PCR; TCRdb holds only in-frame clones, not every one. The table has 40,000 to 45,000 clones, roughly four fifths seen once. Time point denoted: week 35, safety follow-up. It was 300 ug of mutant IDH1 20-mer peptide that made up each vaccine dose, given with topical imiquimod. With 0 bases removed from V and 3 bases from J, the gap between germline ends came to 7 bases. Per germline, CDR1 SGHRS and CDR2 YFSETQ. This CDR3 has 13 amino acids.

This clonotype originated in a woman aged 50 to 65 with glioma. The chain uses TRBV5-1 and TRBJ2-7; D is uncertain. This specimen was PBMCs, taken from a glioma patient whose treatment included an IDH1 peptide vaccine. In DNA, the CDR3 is TGCGCCAGCAGCTTGGCCTCGTTCTACGAGCAGTACTTC. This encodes CASSLASFYEQYF.